Sequencing of this T cell receptor (beta chain) was carried out in a study of vaccination and CD4 T cells after COVID-19. Study in general: Mild disease affected 8 or 9 convalescent patients and severe disease one, all SARS-CoV-2 positive by nasal swab PCR. A median of approximately 96 days (range 35 to 161) separated diagnosis from post-COVID sampling.

On this clonotype: The antigen is unknown.

Trimming took off 4 bases at V and 5 bases at J, with 11 bases between the two ends. Germline CDR1 reads SGHTA; CDR2 reads FQGNSA. The CDR3 sequence is 14 residues long. TCRdb reprocessed the PCR reads with MiXCR, giving one entry per CDR3 protein. There are approximately 19,000 distinct CDR3 sequences in the sample; under 80% occur only once, and just over 1% lies in the top ten. Study-wide points: A nonsignificant rise from about 20 to 38 was seen in the median number of SARS-CoV-2-reactive clonotypes.

The V gene is TRBV7-2, the J gene TRBJ2-2; D unresolved. This material consisted of CD4+ T cells from blood, taken before SARS-CoV-2 vaccination. The sequence was obtained from a human donor who had recovered from COVID-19. In DNA, the CDR3 is TGTGCCAGCAGCTCCCGGGCGTGGACCGGGGAGCTGTTTTTT. Its protein is CASSSRAWTGELFF. The full variable domain, with the rest looked up from reference TRBV7-2 and TRBJ2-2, is GAGVSQSPSNKVTEKGKDVELRCDPISGHTALYWYRQSLGQGLEFLIYFQGNSAPDKSGLPSDRFSAERTGGSVSTLTIQRTQQEDSAVYLCASSSRAWTGELFFGEGSRLTVL.